Detailed here is one T cell receptor beta chain. This clonotype was seen at least ten times. Its antigen is still unknown. No much larger clone exists at a distance of one base, and base qualities are not known. The source of the sample is a study of early T cells in non-severe SARS-CoV-2 infection (TCRdb year 2021). About the investigation overall: Because TCR sequencing was done on bulk RNA from unsorted whole blood, the alpha and beta chains could not be paired.

A case-control design nested within a healthcare worker cohort in London, UK, was used, with weekly nasopharyngeal swab PCR tests and blood sampling performed. Healthcare workers were enrolled in the week of the UK lockdown, from 23 to 31 March 2020, and were followed every week for up to about 16 weeks. Paper-wide results and their limitations: VDJdb matching was skewed toward anti-spike CD8 responses and likely underestimated virus-specific expansions by missing private and CD4 specificities.

The library was generated by 5' RACE. TCRdb records NextSeq 500 as the sequencer. To correct for sequencing error and PCR bias, the TCR library protocol tagged individual cDNA molecules with unique molecular identifiers. Both TCR alpha and beta chains were sequenced, and tight co-correlation was observed between alpha and beta sequence abundances in each sample. The paper's processing steps were these. V gene, J gene and CDR3 annotation of TCR sequences was performed with Decombinator V4. TCRs were defined as expanded if a significant change between any two time points was detected under a Poisson model with p below 0.0001. TCR abundances were normalised to the total number of TCRs sequenced in each sample and reported as counts per million. TRAV1-2 paired with TRAJ12, TRAJ20 or TRAJ33 defined MAIT TCRs, while TRAV10 paired with TRAJ18 defined iNKT TCRs. A search of VDJdb, accessed on 1 November 2021, was run for TCRs annotated to CMV, EBV and SARS-CoV-2, with TCRs annotated for multiple antigens excluded. Using fastp at Q25 and MiXCR, TCRdb reprocessed the public reads and kept productive beta chains. Rows matching on CDR3 protein sequence are summarized as one entry with the most common DNA and genes. The authors' filters were not applied to this entry. Present in this sample are around 30,000 distinct CDR3 sequences, around 5.4% of which were seen just once. The biggest ten clones account for about 7% of the sample.

From cysteine to phenylalanine, the CDR3 is 15 amino acids long. The entry retains the CDR3 DNA only, 45 bases that are in frame from base 1. CDR1 and CDR2 are drawn from the germline V gene (reference sequence): MNHEY, SMNVEV. V loses 7 bases of germline sequence and J loses 6 bases, and the interval between the two ends is 19 bases. The sample was whole blood. The sequence links TRBV27 to TRBJ2-1; the best D guess is TRBD2, with 6 bases matching. This TCR was sampled from an adult who was a healthcare worker with PCR-confirmed SARS-CoV-2 infection or an uninfected control (not recorded which). Here the CDR3 is given as CASTWGTESLNEQFF. In nucleotide form, the sequence is TGTGCCAGCACGTGGGGGACTGAAAGCCTCAATGAGCAGTTCTTC.